This T cell receptor beta chain was profiled in a study of T cell repertoires in cytomegalovirus infection. TCRdb reprocessed the reads with MiXCR, giving one entry per CDR3 protein. This table has a few hundred thousand distinct CDR3 sequences, 17% appearing once. This clonotype was detected many times. CDR3 length equals 14 residues. With 7 bases removed from V and 6 bases from J, the gap between germline ends came to 19 bases. Looked up from germline, CDR1 is MNHEY and CDR2 is SMNVEV (reference sequence). The chain is built from TRBV27 and TRBJ2-7; possible D gene TRBD1, 6 bases. Specimen: CD8+ T cells from PBMCs. This TCR was sampled from a human donor in good health (CMV status not recorded). Some clones in this sample may be carry-over from other donors' samples. The CDR3 bases are TGTGCCAGCACCTCTATGGTGGGGGCCCGCGAGCAGTACTTC. Protein sequence: CASTSMVGAREQYF.